What follows is one TCR beta chain and its context. The target antigen is unknown. These data belong to a study of cytomegalovirus exposure and HLA in healthy donors. Study at large: The approximately 130 validation repertoires matched the roughly 700 first-cohort repertoires in platform, a later analysis reported.

This table comes from immunoSEQ multiplex PCR, and its TCRdb copy is limited to in-frame clones, with some not included. The data contain 150,000 to 180,000 clones, about 86% of them singletons. Overall study findings and caveats: Some TCR beta chains (164 of them) were listed as cytomegalovirus-associated. Some public TCRs appeared in many individuals, while most sequences were rare.

Separate from the roughly 610-subject first cohort, the approximately 120-subject validation cohort was the one that the donors belonged to. This receptor was identified in a young man in good health and CMV-seropositive. Sequencing was carried out using PBMCs.

For the CDR3, the DNA is TGTGCCAGCAGTGTAGGCAGGGCAGGAGGCTACACCTTC. This codes for CASSVGRAGGYTF. The chain combines TRBV2 with TRBJ1-2; a weak D match, TRBD1 (5 bases). This CDR3 is built from 13 residues. Looked up from germline, CDR1 is SNHLY and CDR2 is FYNNEI. V lost 4 bases and J 8 bases, leaving 14 bases between the germline ends.